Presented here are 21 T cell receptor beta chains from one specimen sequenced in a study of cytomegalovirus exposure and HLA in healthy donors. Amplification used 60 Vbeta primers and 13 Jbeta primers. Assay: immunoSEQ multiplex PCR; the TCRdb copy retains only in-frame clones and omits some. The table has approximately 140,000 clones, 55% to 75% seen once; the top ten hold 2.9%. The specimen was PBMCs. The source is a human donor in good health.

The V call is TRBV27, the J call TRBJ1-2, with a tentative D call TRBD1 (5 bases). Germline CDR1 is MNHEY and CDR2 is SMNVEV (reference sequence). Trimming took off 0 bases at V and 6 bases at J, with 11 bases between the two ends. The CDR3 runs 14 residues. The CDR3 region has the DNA TGTGCCAGCAGTTTATCGTCCAGGGTGGATGGCTACACCTTC. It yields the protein CASSLSSRVDGYTF.

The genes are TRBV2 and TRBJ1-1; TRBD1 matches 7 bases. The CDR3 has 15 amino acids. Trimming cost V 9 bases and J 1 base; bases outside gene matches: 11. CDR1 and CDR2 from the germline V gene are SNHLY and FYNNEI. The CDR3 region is CARALTGPSNTEAFF. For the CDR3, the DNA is TGTGCCAGGGCCTTGACAGGGCCATCGAACACTGAAGCTTTCTTT.

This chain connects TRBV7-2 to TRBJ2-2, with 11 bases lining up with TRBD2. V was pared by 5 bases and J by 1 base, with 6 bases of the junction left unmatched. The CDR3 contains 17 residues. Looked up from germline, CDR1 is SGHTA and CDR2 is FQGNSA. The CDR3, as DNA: TGTGCCAGCAGCCAGGGACTAGCGGAGCTGAACACCGGGGAGCTGTTTTTT. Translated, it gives CASSQGLAELNTGELFF.

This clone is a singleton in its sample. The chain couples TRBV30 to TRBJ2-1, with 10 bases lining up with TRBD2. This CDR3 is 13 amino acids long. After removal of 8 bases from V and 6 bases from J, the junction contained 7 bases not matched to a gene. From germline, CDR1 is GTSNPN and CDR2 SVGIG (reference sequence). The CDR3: CAGSGGRVNEQFF. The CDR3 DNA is TGTGCCGGTAGCGGGGGGAGGGTCAATGAGCAGTTCTTC. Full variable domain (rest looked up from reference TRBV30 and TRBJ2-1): SQTIHQWPATLVQPVGSPLSLECTVEGTSNPNLYWYRQAAGRGLQLLFYSVGIGQISSEVPQNLSASRPQDRQFILSSKKLLLSDSGFYLCAGSGGRVNEQFFGPGTRLTVL.

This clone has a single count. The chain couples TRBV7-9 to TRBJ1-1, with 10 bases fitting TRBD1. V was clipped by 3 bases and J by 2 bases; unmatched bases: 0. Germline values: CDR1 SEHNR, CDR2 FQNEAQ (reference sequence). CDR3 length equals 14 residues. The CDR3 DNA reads TGTGCCAGCAGCTTGACAGGGGGCAACACTGAAGCTTTCTTT. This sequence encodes CASSLTGGNTEAFF.

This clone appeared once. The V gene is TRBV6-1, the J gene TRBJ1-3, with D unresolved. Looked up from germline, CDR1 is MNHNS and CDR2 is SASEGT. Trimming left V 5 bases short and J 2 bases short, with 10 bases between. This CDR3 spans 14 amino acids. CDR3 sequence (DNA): TGTGCCAGCAGTCAAATGGGAGCTGGAAACACCATATATTTT. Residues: CASSQMGAGNTIYF.

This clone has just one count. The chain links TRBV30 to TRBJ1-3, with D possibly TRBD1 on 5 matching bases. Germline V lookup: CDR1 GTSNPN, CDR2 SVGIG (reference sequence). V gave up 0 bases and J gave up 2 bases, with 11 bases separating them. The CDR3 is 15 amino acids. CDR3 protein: CAWSVRGVTGNTIYF. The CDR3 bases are TGTGCCTGGAGTGTCCGGGGGGTCACTGGAAACACCATATATTTT.

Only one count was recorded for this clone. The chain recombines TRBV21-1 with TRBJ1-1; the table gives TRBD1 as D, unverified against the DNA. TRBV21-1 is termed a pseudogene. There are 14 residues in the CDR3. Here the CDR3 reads CASREQGRWTEAFF. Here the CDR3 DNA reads TGTGCCAGCCGAGAACAGGGTAGGTGGACTGAAGCTTTCTTT.

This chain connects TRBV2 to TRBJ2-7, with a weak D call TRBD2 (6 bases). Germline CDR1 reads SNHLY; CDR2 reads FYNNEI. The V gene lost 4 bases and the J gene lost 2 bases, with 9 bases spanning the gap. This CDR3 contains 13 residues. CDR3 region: CASSVGGPYEQYF. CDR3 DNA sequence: TGTGCCAGCAGTGTCGGGGGACCCTACGAGCAGTACTTC. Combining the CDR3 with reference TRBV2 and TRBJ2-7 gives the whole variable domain EPEVTQTPSHQVTQMGQEVILRCVPISNHLYFYWYRQILGQKVEFLVSFYNNEISEKSEIFDDQFSVERPDGSNFTLKIRSTKLEDSAMYFCASSVGGPYEQYFGPGTRLTVT.

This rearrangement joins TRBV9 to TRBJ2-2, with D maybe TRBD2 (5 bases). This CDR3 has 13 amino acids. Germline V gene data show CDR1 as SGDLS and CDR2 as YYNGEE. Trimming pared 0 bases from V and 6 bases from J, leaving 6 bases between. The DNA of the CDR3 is TGTGCCAGCAGCGTAGGAGGGCCCGGGGAGCTGTTTTTT. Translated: CASSVGGPGELFF.

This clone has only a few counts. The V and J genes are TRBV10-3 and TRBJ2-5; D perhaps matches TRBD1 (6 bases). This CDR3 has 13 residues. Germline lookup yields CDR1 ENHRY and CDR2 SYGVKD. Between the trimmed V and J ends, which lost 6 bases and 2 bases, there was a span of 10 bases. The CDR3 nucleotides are TGTGCCATCAGGGACAGTTCGCAAGAGACCCAGTACTTC. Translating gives CAIRDSSQETQYF.

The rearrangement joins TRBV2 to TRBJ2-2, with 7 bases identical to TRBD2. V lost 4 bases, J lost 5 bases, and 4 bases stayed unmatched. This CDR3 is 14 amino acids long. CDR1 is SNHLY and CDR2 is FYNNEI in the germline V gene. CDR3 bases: TGTGCCAGCAGTGGGCCGGGACTAACCGGGGAGCTGTTTTTT. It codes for CASSGPGLTGELFF. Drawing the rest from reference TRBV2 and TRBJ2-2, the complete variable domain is EPEVTQTPSHQVTQMGQEVILRCVPISNHLYFYWYRQILGQKVEFLVSFYNNEISEKSEIFDDQFSVERPDGSNFTLKIRSTKLEDSAMYFCASSGPGLTGELFFGEGSRLTVL.

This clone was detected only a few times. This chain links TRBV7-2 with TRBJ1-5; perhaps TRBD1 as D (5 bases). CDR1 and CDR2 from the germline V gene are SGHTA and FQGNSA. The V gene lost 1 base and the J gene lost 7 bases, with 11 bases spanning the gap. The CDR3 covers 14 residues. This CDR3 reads CASSLVPREQPQHF. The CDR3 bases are TGTGCCAGCAGCTTAGTTCCCAGGGAACAGCCCCAGCATTTT.

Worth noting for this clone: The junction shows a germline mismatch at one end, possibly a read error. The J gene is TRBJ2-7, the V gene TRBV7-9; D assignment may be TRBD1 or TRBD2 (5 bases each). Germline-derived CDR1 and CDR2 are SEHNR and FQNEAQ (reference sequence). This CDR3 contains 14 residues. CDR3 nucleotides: TGTTCCAGCAGCTTAGCGATGGGGCCCTACGAGCAGTACTTC. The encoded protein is CSSSLAMGPYEQYF.

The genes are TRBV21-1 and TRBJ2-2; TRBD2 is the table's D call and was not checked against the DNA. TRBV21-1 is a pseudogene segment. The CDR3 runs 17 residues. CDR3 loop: CASSKLAAREDTGELFF. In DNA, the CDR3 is TGTGCCAGCAGCAAACTGGCCGCACGGGAGGACACCGGGGAGCTGTTTTTT.

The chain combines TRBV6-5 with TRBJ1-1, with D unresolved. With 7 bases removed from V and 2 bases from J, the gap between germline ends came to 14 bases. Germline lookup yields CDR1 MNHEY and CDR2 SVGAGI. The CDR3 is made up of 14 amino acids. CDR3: CASTSTDPNTEAFF. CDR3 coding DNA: TGTGCCAGCACTAGTACCGACCCTAACACTGAAGCTTTCTTT.

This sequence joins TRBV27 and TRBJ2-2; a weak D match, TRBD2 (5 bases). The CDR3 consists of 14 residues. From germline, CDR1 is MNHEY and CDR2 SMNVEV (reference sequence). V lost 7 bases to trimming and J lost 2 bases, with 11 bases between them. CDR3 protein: CASNSRENTGELFF. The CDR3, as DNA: TGTGCCAGCAATTCGAGGGAAAACACCGGGGAGCTGTTTTTT.

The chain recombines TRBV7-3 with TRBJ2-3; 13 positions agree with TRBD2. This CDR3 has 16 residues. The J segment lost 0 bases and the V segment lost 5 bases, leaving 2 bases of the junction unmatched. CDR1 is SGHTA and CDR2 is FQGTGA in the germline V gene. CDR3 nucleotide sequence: TGTGCCAGCAGCCTACTAGCGGGGGGGAGCACAGATACGCAGTATTTT. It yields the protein CASSLLAGGSTDTQYF.

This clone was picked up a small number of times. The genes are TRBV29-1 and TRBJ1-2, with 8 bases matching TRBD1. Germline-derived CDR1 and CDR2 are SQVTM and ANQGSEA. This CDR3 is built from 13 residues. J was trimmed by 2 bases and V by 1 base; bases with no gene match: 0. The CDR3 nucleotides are TGCAGCGTTGAAGGACAGGGGAACTATGGCTACACCTTC. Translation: CSVEGQGNYGYTF. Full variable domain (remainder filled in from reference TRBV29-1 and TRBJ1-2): SAVISQKPSRDICQRGTSLTIQCQVDSQVTMMFWYRQQPGQSLTLIATANQGSEATYESGFVIDKFPISRPNLTFSTLTVSNMSPEDSSIYLCSVEGQGNYGYTFGSGTRLTVV.

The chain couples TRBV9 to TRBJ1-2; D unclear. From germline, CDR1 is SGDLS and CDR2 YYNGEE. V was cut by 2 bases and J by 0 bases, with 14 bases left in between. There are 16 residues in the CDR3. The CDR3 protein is CASSVSEAVANYGYTF. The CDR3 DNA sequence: TGTGCCAGCAGCGTGTCTGAGGCAGTCGCTAACTATGGCTACACCTTC.

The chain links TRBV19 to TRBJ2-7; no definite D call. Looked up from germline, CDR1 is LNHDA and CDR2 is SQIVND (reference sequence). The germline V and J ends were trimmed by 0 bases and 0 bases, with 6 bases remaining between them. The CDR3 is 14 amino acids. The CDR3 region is CASSIDRYSYEQYF. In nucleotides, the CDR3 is TGTGCCAGTAGTATAGATCGGTACTCCTACGAGCAGTACTTC.